This T cell receptor beta chain was recovered during a study of Ad26.COV2.S vaccination and SARS-CoV-2 variants. About the study: Participant was drawn from the COV1001 Ad26.COV2.S trial arm. Study-wide points: Breadth of non-spike TCRs did not differ between vaccinees and placebo recipients.

Treatment denoted: around 19 received Ad26.COV2.S at low or high dose, single or two shots; 5 received placebo; per-sample allocation not given. Samples analyzed were those drawn on day 63 after the first vaccine or placebo injection. The donor was a Boston adult aged 18-55 years. Note on this clone: The antigen is undetermined.

TCRdb keeps only in-frame clones here, not all; method: immunoSEQ multiplex PCR. Counted here are around 500,000 clones, about 88% occurring once; the ten biggest clones make up under 2%. Germline-derived CDR1 and CDR2 are SGHRS and YFSETQ. This CDR3 is 16 amino acids long. The V segment lost 4 bases and the J segment 3 bases; nucleotides outside the gene matches: 8. The V call is TRBV5-1, the J call TRBJ2-7; 12 bases line up with TRBD2. The clonotype was recovered from a person aged 18-60 years who received the Ad26.COV2.S COVID-19 vaccine or a placebo. This sample comprised peripheral blood, obtained in a trial of Ad26.COV2.S vaccine versus placebo. The CDR3 is CASSPMRLAGDYEQYF. As DNA, the CDR3 is TGCGCCAGCAGCCCCATGCGACTAGCGGGGGACTACGAGCAGTACTTC.